One sample yielded the 32 T cell receptor beta chains listed below, sequenced in a study of blood T cell repertoires in COVID-19. Produced via immunoSEQ multiplex PCR; TCRdb's table is partial and in-frame only. The sample comprises about 43,000 clones, 87% of which are singletons, and 8% to 10% rests with the top ten. The specimen was peripheral blood. The receptor set was obtained from a woman older than 75 with active COVID-19.

This chain connects TRBV7-2 to TRBJ2-7, with TRBD2 matching over 9 bases. The ends lost 5 bases at V and 1 base at J; junction bases unmatched: 3. The CDR3 runs to 14 residues. Germline V gene data show CDR1 as SGHTA and CDR2 as FQGNSA. The CDR3 DNA sequence: TGTGCCAGCAGCGTTAGCGGGGGATCCTACGAGCAGTACTTC. Translating it yields CASSVSGGSYEQYF. The variable domain in full, with the rest retrieved from reference TRBV7-2 and TRBJ2-7, is GAGVSQSPSNKVTEKGKDVELRCDPISGHTALYWYRQSLGQGLEFLIYFQGNSAPDKSGLPSDRFSAERTGGSVSTLTIQRTQQEDSAVYLCASSVSGGSYEQYFGPGTRLTVT.

The rearrangement links TRBV7-2 to TRBJ2-2, with TRBD1 matching 8 bases. This CDR3 is 15 amino acids long. Germline V gene sequence: CDR1 SGHTA, CDR2 FQGNSA. J was trimmed by 5 bases and V by 6 bases; bases with no gene match: 8. The CDR3 region has the DNA TGTGCCAGCAGGCCCGGGACAGGAAGGACCGGGGAGCTGTTTTTT. Protein sequence: CASRPGTGRTGELFF.

The J gene is TRBJ1-6, the V gene TRBV7-2, with D possibly TRBD1 on 5 matching bases. Trimming left V 1 base short and J 7 bases short, with 8 bases between. Looked up from germline, CDR1 is SGHTA and CDR2 is FQGNSA. The CDR3 covers 14 residues. CDR3 sequence (DNA): TGTGCCAGCAGCTTAGGACAGTCGAATTCACCCCTCCACTTT. It yields the protein CASSLGQSNSPLHF.

V usage is TRBV7-9 and J usage is TRBJ1-3; the match to TRBD1 covers 9 bases. This CDR3 is built from 16 residues. CDR1 is SEHNR and CDR2 is FQNEAQ in the germline V gene (reference sequence). V was pared by 5 bases and J by 2 bases, with 7 bases of the junction left unmatched. In DNA, the CDR3 is TGTGCCAGCAGCCCTACCGACAGGGGGACTGGAAACACCATATATTTT. This sequence encodes CASSPTDRGTGNTIYF.

The CDR3 reads CASSQVPRPQAKNIQYF. CDR3 in DNA: TGTGCCAGCAGCCAAGTCCCCAGGCCTCAAGCCAAAAACATTCAGTACTTC. The chain joins TRBV3-1 (or the pseudogene TRBV3-2) to TRBJ2-4; unclear D gene. V shed 1 base and J shed 0 bases, with 13 bases lying between them. The CDR3 extends over 17 amino acids. Germline-derived CDR1 and CDR2 are LGHDT and YNNKEL (reference sequence).

This clone was seen a single time. The rearrangement uses TRBV9 and TRBJ2-7; TRBD1 is a possible D gene (6 bases). The CDR3 covers 13 residues. In germline, CDR1 is SGDLS, CDR2 YYNGEE. Trimming cost V 2 bases and J 1 base, with 7 bases left between them. Here the CDR3 DNA reads TGTGCCAGCAGCGTGGGGACATCCTACGAGCAGTACTTC. Protein product: CASSVGTSYEQYF.

V gene TRBV18 combines with J gene TRBJ2-2; 7 positions match TRBD1. V shed 1 base, J shed 6 bases, and the junction held 5 bases outside the gene matches. CDR3 length: 15 amino acids. Per germline, CDR1 KGHSH and CDR2 LQKENI. CDR3 in amino acids: CASSPRTGRPGELFF. DNA for the CDR3: TGTGCCAGCTCACCACGGACAGGCAGACCCGGGGAGCTGTTTTTT.

The chain employs TRBV5-4 and TRBJ1-2; the D gene is possibly TRBD1 (6 bases). V lost 4 bases and J 1 base, leaving 26 bases between the germline ends. CDR3 size: 19 residues. Germline-derived CDR1 and CDR2 are SGHNT and YYREEE (reference sequence). This CDR3 is CASSQSWIRVGAVNYGYTF. The CDR3 DNA reads TGTGCCAGCAGCCAATCGTGGATCAGGGTGGGGGCCGTTAACTATGGCTACACCTTC.

J is TRBJ2-1 and V is TRBV7-9; TRBD2 might be the D (5 bases). V lost 8 bases and J 8 bases, leaving 13 bases between the germline ends. The germline CDR1 and CDR2 sequences are SEHNR and FQNEAQ (reference sequence). The CDR3 contains 12 residues. For the CDR3, the DNA is TGTGCCAGCGTTCTAAGCGGCGATGAGCAGTTCTTC. Translating it yields CASVLSGDEQFF.

This sequence joins TRBV18 and TRBJ2-5; D possibly corresponds to TRBD1 (5 bases). CDR1 is KGHSH, CDR2 LQKENI, per germline. The CDR3 length is 16 residues. Trimming shortened V by 3 bases and J by 0 bases, and 14 bases separated the two germline ends. CDR3 coding DNA: TGTGCCAGCTCACCCGATCTCGCACAGGACCAAGAGACCCAGTACTTC. It encodes CASSPDLAQDQETQYF. The full variable domain, completed using reference TRBV18 and TRBJ2-5, is NAGVMQNPRHLVRRRGQEARLRCSPMKGHSHVYWYRQLPEEGLKFMVYLQKENIIDESGMPKERFSAEFPKEGPSILRIQQVVRGDSAAYFCASSPDLAQDQETQYFGPGTRLLVL.

This chain uses TRBV27 with TRBJ2-1; a weak D match, TRBD2 (6 bases). The CDR3 has 16 amino acids. The germline V and J ends were trimmed by 7 bases and 3 bases, with 19 bases remaining between them. Germline values: CDR1 MNHEY, CDR2 SMNVEV (reference sequence). CDR3 in amino acids: CASKGSGGRFYNEQFF. DNA for the CDR3: TGTGCCAGCAAGGGGTCCGGGGGTAGATTCTACAATGAGCAGTTCTTC.

The V call is TRBV6-4, the J call TRBJ2-1, with 9 bases matching TRBD2. Germline V gene lookup returns CDR1 MRHNA and CDR2 SNTAGT. The CDR3 covers 17 residues. V shed 0 bases, J shed 7 bases, and the junction held 10 bases outside the gene matches. CDR3 coding DNA: TGTGCCAGCAGTGACTCTGCTGGGCTAGCGGGGAGGAATGAGCAGTTCTTC. Translation: CASSDSAGLAGRNEQFF.

The chain has TRBV5-5 and TRBJ2-5, with D perhaps TRBD2 (7 bases). Trimming cost V 3 bases and J 4 bases, with 16 bases left between them. Germline loops: CDR1 SGHKS, CDR2 YYEKEE (reference sequence). CDR3 length equals 15 residues. DNA for the CDR3: TGTGCCAGCAGCTCCCCTGTCGGGGGGCGAGAGACCCAGTACTTC. It yields the protein CASSSPVGGRETQYF.

The chain employs TRBV2 and TRBJ2-1; 8 bases align to TRBD2. Germline CDR1 is SNHLY and CDR2 is FYNNEI. The CDR3 runs 16 residues. V shed 6 bases, J shed 0 bases, and the junction held 7 bases outside the gene matches. The CDR3 DNA is TGTGCCAGCAGAGGACTAGCCTCCGTCTCCTACAATGAGCAGTTCTTC. It translates to CASRGLASVSYNEQFF.

V gene TRBV7-2 combines with J gene TRBJ1-2; maybe TRBD1 (5 bases). Trimming took off 5 bases at V and 5 bases at J, with 9 bases between the two ends. The CDR3 runs to 12 residues. The V gene's germline CDR1 is SGHTA and CDR2 FQGNSA. This CDR3 reads CASSAGGYGYTF. The CDR3 DNA sequence: TGTGCCAGCAGCGCCGGGGGATATGGCTACACCTTC.

This rearrangement joins TRBV19 to TRBJ2-3, with TRBD2 matching 8 bases. In germline, CDR1 is LNHDA, CDR2 SQIVND (reference sequence). V lost 3 bases to trimming and J lost 2 bases; unmatched junction nucleotides: 7. The CDR3 length is 16 residues. The CDR3 DNA follows: TGTGCCAGTAGTATTTCTAGCGGGTCACCCACAGATACGCAGTATTTT. Its translation: CASSISSGSPTDTQYF.

Written as DNA, the CDR3 is TGTGCCAGCACCAGCTACAATGAGCAGTTCTTC. This translates into CASTSYNEQFF. The chain has TRBV2 and TRBJ2-1; the D is unclear. Deletions cut 7 bases from V and 3 bases from J, with 4 bases between. The CDR3 sequence is 11 residues long. Germline CDR1 SNHLY, CDR2 FYNNEI.

The gene calls are TRBV28 and TRBJ1-5; tentatively, D is TRBD1 (6 bases). CDR1 and CDR2 from the germline V gene are MDHEN and SYDVKM. Trimming removed 6 bases from V and 4 bases from J, with 16 bases in between. The CDR3 totals 15 residues. In nucleotides, the CDR3 is TGTGCCAGCAGGTGGGGGCAGGGGAGTAATCAGCCCCAGCATTTT. This translates into CASRWGQGSNQPQHF.

The rearrangement joins TRBV6-5 to TRBJ1-2, with D maybe TRBD1 (5 bases). The CDR3 spans 15 residues. CDR1 MNHEY and CDR2 SVGAGI come from the germline V gene. V lost 5 bases and J lost 1, with 14 bases in between. CDR3 nucleotide sequence: TGTGCCAGCAGTCCCAGGGAGGCAGTTAACTATGGCTACACCTTC. Amino acids: CASSPREAVNYGYTF.

The chain carries TRBV7-2 and TRBJ1-2; D ambiguous. This CDR3 has 15 amino acids. Germline V gene sequence: CDR1 SGHTA, CDR2 FQGNSA. The V gene lost 3 bases and the J gene lost 0 bases, with 11 bases spanning the gap. The CDR3 region is CASSFQSEANYGYTF. Here the CDR3 DNA reads TGTGCCAGCAGCTTCCAATCAGAAGCTAACTATGGCTACACCTTC.

V usage is TRBV30 and J usage is TRBJ2-7, with TRBD2 identical over 8 bases. V lost 0 bases, J lost 7 bases, and 8 bases stayed unmatched. This CDR3 contains 14 residues. Germline CDR1 GTSNPN, CDR2 SVGIG (reference sequence). CDR3 residues: CAWSVSGGAGEQYF. Here the CDR3 DNA reads TGTGCCTGGAGTGTTTCCGGGGGGGCTGGGGAGCAGTACTTC.

CDR3 region: CASSQKLRSGGAIIAKNIQYF. The DNA for the CDR3 is TGTGCCAGCAGCCAAAAATTGCGGAGCGGGGGCGCCATTATAGCCAAAAACATTCAGTACTTC. The chain is built from TRBV3-1 (or the pseudogene TRBV3-2) and TRBJ2-4; 8 bases fit TRBD2. The CDR3 extends over 21 amino acids. The germline V gene encodes CDR1 LGHDT and CDR2 YNNKEL (reference sequence). V was pared by 2 bases and J by 0 bases, with 18 bases of the junction left unmatched.

The gene calls are TRBV7-8 and TRBJ2-1, with 8 positions matching TRBD1. The germline V gene encodes CDR1 SGHVS and CDR2 FQNEAQ. The trim removed 5 bases at V and 8 bases at J, leaving 8 bases unmatched. This CDR3 contains 14 residues. The CDR3 is CASSPGQVKDEQFF. In nucleotides, the CDR3 is TGTGCCAGCAGCCCGGGACAGGTTAAGGATGAGCAGTTCTTC.

The V call is TRBV30, the J call TRBJ1-3, with TRBD1 matching over 9 bases. The germline V gene has CDR1 GTSNPN and CDR2 SVGIG (reference sequence). J gave up 1 base and V 0 bases, and 10 bases lay outside the gene matches. This CDR3 comprises 18 residues. In DNA, the CDR3 is TGTGCCTGGAGTGTGTACGGGACAGGGAGAATTTCTGGAAACACCATATATTTT. It translates to CAWSVYGTGRISGNTIYF.

This clone was seen only once. The gene calls are TRBV27 and TRBJ1-5; 9 bases align to TRBD1. The CDR3 consists of 14 residues. V trimming: 7 bases; J trimming: 4 bases; junction bases outside the gene matches: 5. Germline V gene sequence: CDR1 MNHEY, CDR2 SMNVEV (reference sequence). The CDR3 DNA reads as TGTGCCAGCAACCGACAGGGGGGGAATCAGCCCCAGCATTTT. Protein sequence: CASNRQGGNQPQHF.

The chain is built from TRBV7-2 and TRBJ2-7; TRBD2 matches 16 bases. Germline V gene lookup returns CDR1 SGHTA and CDR2 FQGNSA. This CDR3 region has 17 residues. Losses at the gene ends were 4 bases for V and 3 bases for J; bases not matched to a gene: 6. DNA of the CDR3: TGTGCCAGCAGCTCTCCGGGACTAGCGGGGGGGCTCTACGAGCAGTACTTC. Translated: CASSSPGLAGGLYEQYF. Full variable domain (outside the CDR3, taken from reference TRBV7-2 and TRBJ2-7): GAGVSQSPSNKVTEKGKDVELRCDPISGHTALYWYRQSLGQGLEFLIYFQGNSAPDKSGLPSDRFSAERTGGSVSTLTIQRTQQEDSAVYLCASSSPGLAGGLYEQYFGPGTRLTVT.

The chain recombines TRBV10-3 with TRBJ2-7, with D perhaps TRBD2 (6 bases). With 2 bases removed from V and 3 bases from J, the gap between germline ends came to 17 bases. Germline V lookup: CDR1 ENHRY, CDR2 SYGVKD. The CDR3 has 16 residues. CDR3 region: CAISEIMGGKDYEQYF. CDR3 coding DNA: TGTGCCATCAGTGAGATTATGGGGGGAAAGGACTACGAGCAGTACTTC.

This clone was counted only a few times. The chain uses TRBV27 and TRBJ2-7, with TRBD2 matching 12 bases. The CDR3 is made up of 15 amino acids. V lost 0 bases to trimming and J lost 6 bases; unmatched junction nucleotides: 3. The V gene's germline CDR1 is MNHEY and CDR2 SMNVEV (reference sequence). The CDR3 coding sequence is TGTGCCAGCAGTTTATCGACTAGCGGGGGTAGCGAGCAGTACTTC. Translating gives CASSLSTSGGSEQYF.

The chain recombines TRBV10-1 with TRBJ2-2; D possibly corresponds to TRBD1 (6 bases). V was trimmed by 4 bases and J by 4 bases, leaving 13 bases between them. CDR3 size: 15 residues. Germline CDR1 is WNHNN and CDR2 is SYGVQD (reference sequence). The CDR3 bases are TGCGCCAGCAGTGGGGTGGGGGCCCCCACCGGGGAGCTGTTTTTT. As protein: CASSGVGAPTGELFF.

In DNA, the CDR3 is TGTGCCAGTACTCCTCGTGGGTGGGGACAGGGCGATGAAGCTTTCTTT. This encodes CASTPRGWGQGDEAFF. The V call is TRBV19, the J call TRBJ1-1; 9 nucleotides line up with TRBD1. CDR1 is LNHDA and CDR2 is SQIVND in the germline V gene (reference sequence). The CDR3 loop spans 16 amino acids. With V trimmed by 7 bases and J by 7 bases, 16 bases remained unmatched.

This chain links TRBV19 with TRBJ2-6, with a weak D call TRBD1 (6 bases). Deletions cut 6 bases from V and 0 bases from J, with 9 bases between. There are 15 residues in the CDR3. Germline lookup yields CDR1 LNHDA and CDR2 SQIVND (reference sequence). The CDR3 here is CASRTGISGANVLTF. CDR3 nucleotide sequence: TGTGCCAGTAGAACAGGGATCTCTGGGGCCAACGTCCTGACTTTC. Full variable domain (missing parts from reference TRBV19 and TRBJ2-6): DGGITQSPKYLFRKEGQNVTLSCEQNLNHDAMYWYRQDPGQGLRLIYYSQIVNDFQKGDIAEGYSVSREKKESFPLTVTSAQKNPTAFYLCASRTGISGANVLTFGAGSRLTVL.

This chain uses TRBV7-2 with TRBJ2-2, with TRBD2 identical over 8 bases. Germline loops: CDR1 SGHTA, CDR2 FQGNSA. V shed 6 bases, J shed 2 bases, and the junction held 17 bases outside the gene matches. The CDR3 has 19 residues. The CDR3 nucleotides read TGTGCCAGCAGTCACCGGAGGTTGAGCGGGGGTTTTAACACCGGGGAGCTGTTTTTT. Translation gives CASSHRRLSGGFNTGELFF.